The entry below describes one T cell receptor beta chain. The data stem from a study of human T cells and chemical hapten exposure. Time point reported: patch test 3, about 24 weeks after DPC sensitization. Indicated treatment: therapeutic diphenylcyclopropenone sensitization with weekly scalp DPC. TCRdb re-called the RACE reads with MiXCR, one entry per CDR3 protein. The sample contains about 160,000 distinct CDR3 sequences, 28% of which appear only once. This CDR3 contains 15 residues. Germline loops: CDR1 SGDLS, CDR2 YYNGEE. Trimming at V came to 2 bases and at J to 4 bases, leaving 4 bases not matched to a gene.

The sequencing here drew on whole blood, taken in connection with sensitization to the hapten diphenylcyclopropenone (DPC). The TCR originated in a woman between 18 and 29 years old with alopecia areata. Some clones in this sample may be carry-over from other donors' samples. The V and J genes are TRBV9 and TRBJ2-1; 9 nucleotides line up with TRBD2. CDR3 DNA: TGTGCCAGCAGCGTCTCTAGCGGGAAATACAATGAGCAGTTCTTC. Its protein product is CASSVSSGKYNEQFF.